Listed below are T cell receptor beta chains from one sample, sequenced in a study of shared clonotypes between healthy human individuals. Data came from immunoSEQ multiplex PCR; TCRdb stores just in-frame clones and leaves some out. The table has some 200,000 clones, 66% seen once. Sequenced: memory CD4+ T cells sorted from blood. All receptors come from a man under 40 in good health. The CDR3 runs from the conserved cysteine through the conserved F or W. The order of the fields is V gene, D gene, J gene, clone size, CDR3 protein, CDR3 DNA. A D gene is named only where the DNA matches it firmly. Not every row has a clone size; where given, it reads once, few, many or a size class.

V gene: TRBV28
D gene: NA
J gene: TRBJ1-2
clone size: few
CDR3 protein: CASSSRRVGGYTF
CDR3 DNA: TGTGCCAGCAGTTCCCGTAGGGTTGGTGGCTACACCTTC

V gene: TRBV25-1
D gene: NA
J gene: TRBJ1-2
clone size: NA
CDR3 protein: CASRTGTGRVGGYTF
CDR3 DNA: TGTGCCAGCCGAACCGGGACCGGGAGGGTTGGTGGCTACACCTTC

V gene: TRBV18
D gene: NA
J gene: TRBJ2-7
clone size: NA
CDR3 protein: CASSPGLNEQYF
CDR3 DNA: TGTGCCAGCTCACCCGGACTGAACGAGCAGTACTTC

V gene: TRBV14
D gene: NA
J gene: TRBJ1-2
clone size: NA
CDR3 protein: CASSPGVGKAVGYGYTF
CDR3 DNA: TGTGCCAGCAGCCCAGGAGTCGGGAAGGCGGTGGGGTATGGCTACACCTTC

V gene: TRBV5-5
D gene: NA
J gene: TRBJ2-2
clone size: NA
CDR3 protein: CASINIGSAVVSGELFF
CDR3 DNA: TGTGCCAGCATCAATATCGGGAGCGCGGTAGTTAGCGGGGAGCTGTTTTTT

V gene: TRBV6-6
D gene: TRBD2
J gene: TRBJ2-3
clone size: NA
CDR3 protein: CASSPGLAGSQYF
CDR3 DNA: TGTGCCAGCAGCCCCGGACTAGCGGGATCGCAGTATTTT

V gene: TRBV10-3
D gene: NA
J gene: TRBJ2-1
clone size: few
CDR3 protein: CAISGQLNNEQFF
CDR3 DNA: TGTGCCATCAGTGGACAGCTTAACAATGAGCAGTTCTTC

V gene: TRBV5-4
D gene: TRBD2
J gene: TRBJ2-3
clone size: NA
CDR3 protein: CASSSLAGGPDTQYF
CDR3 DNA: TGTGCCAGCAGCTCCTTAGCGGGAGGACCAGATACGCAGTATTTT

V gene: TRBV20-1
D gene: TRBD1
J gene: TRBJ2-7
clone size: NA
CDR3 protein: CSAPGTAEYF
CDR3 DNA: TGCAGTGCTCCTGGGACAGCCGAGTACTTC

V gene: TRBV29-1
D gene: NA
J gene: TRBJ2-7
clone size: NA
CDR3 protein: CSVVDRPGSQYF
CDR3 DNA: TGCAGCGTTGTCGATAGACCGGGGTCGCAGTACTTC

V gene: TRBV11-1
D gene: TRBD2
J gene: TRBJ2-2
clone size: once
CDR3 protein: CASSLAGGRTGELFF
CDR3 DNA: TGTGCCAGCTCACTAGCGGGAGGAAGGACCGGGGAGCTGTTTTTT

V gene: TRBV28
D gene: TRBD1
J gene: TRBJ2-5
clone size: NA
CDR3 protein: CANSPDRGQETQYF
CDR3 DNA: TGTGCCAACTCGCCAGACAGGGGGCAAGAGACCCAGTACTTC

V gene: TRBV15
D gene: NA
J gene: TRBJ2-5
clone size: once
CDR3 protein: CATSRAGLETQYF
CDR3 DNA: TGTGCCACCAGCAGAGCAGGGTTAGAGACCCAGTACTTC

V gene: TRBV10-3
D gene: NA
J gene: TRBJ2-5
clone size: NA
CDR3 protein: CAITEGSGETQYF
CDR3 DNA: TGTGCCATCACAGAGGGGTCAGGAGAGACCCAGTACTTC

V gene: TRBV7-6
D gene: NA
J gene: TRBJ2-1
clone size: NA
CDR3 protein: CASSLGASYYEQFF
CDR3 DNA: TGTGCCAGCAGCTTAGGGGCTAGTTACTATGAGCAGTTCTTC

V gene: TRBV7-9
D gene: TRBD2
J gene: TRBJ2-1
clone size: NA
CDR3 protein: CASSRGTRAWDEQFF
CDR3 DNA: TGTGCCAGCAGCCGAGGGACTAGAGCGTGGGATGAGCAGTTCTTC

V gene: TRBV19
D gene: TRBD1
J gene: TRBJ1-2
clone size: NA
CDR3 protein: CASSSHQGGQGFYGYTF
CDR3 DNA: TGTGCCAGTAGTTCCCACCAGGGGGGACAGGGCTTCTATGGCTACACCTTC

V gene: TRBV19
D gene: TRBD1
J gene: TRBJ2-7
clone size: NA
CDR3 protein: CASSIRATGRPYEQYF
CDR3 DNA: TGTGCCAGTAGTATCCGTGCGACAGGGCGCCCCTACGAGCAGTACTTC

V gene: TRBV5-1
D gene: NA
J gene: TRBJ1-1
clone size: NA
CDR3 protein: CASSLEEGYTEAFF
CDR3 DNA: TGCGCCAGCAGCTTGGAAGAAGGATACACTGAAGCTTTCTTT

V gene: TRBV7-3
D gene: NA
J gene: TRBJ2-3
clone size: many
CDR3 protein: CASSLSGSSDTQYF
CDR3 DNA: TGTGCCAGCAGCTTAAGTGGGAGCTCAGATACGCAGTATTTT

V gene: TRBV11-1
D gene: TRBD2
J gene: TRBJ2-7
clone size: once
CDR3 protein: CASSLLAGGPGEQYF
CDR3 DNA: TGTGCCAGCAGCCTACTAGCGGGAGGGCCGGGCGAGCAGTACTTC

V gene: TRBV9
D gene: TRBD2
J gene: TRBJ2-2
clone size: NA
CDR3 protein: CASSALPMRESGELFF
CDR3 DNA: TGTGCCAGCAGCGCGCTCCCTATGCGGGAGTCGGGGGAGCTGTTTTTT

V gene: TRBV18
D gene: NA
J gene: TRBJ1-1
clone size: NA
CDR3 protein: CASPAGSEAFF
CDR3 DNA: TGTGCCAGTCCTGCAGGGTCAGAAGCTTTCTTT

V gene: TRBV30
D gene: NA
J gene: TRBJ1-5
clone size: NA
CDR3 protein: CAWSVGSTSQPQHF
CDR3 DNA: TGTGCCTGGAGTGTAGGATCCACCAGTCAGCCCCAGCATTTT

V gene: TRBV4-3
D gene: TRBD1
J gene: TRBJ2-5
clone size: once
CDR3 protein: CASSRGQGETQYF
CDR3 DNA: TGCGCCAGCAGCCGAGGACAGGGGGAGACCCAGTACTTC

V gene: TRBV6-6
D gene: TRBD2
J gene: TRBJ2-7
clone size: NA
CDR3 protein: CASSPLAGAGEQYF
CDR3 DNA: TGTGCCAGCTCCCCCCTAGCGGGAGCGGGGGAGCAGTACTTC

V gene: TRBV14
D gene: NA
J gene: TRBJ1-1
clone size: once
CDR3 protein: CASSQVTGVSTEAFF
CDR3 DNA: TGTGCCAGCAGCCAAGTAACCGGGGTAAGCACTGAAGCTTTCTTT

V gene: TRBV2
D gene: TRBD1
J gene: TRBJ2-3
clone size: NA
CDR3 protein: CASSDEGQGDTF
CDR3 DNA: TGTGCCAGCAGCGATGAAGGACAGGGAGATACTTTT

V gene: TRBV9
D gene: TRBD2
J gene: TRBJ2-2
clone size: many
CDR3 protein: CASSPGTSGRWNTGELFF
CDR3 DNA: TGTGCCAGCAGTCCCGGGACTAGCGGGAGATGGAACACCGGGGAGCTGTTTTTT

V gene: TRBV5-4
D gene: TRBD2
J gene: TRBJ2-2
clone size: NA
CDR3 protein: CASSAKTSGGNTGELFF
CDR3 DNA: TGTGCCAGCAGCGCGAAGACTAGCGGGGGGAACACCGGGGAGCTGTTTTTT

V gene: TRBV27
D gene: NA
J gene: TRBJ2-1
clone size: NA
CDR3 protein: CASSLSARVSNEQFF
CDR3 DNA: TGTGCCAGCAGTTTATCGGCGCGGGTCAGCAATGAGCAGTTCTTC

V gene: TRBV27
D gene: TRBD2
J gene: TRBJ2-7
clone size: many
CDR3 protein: CASSSGSYEQYF
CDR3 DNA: TGTGCCAGCAGTAGCGGGAGCTACGAGCAGTACTTC

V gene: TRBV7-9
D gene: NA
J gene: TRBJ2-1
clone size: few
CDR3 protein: CASSLGSGMWEQFF
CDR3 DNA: TGTGCCAGCAGCTTAGGCTCGGGAATGTGGGAGCAGTTCTTC

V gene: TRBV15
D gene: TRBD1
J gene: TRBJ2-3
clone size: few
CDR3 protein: CATSGQVPSTDTQYF
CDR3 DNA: TGTGCCACCAGCGGACAGGTCCCTAGCACAGATACGCAGTATTTT

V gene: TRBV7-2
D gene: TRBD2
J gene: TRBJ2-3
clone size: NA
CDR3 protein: CASSLVGTSGSVISNTQYF
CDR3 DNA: TGTGCCAGCAGCTTAGTGGGGACTAGCGGGAGCGTAATCTCAAATACGCAGTATTTT

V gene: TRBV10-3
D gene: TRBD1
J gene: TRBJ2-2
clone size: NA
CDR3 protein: CAIDPGTGGEAGELFF
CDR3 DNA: TGTGCCATCGACCCCGGGACAGGGGGCGAAGCCGGGGAGCTGTTTTTT

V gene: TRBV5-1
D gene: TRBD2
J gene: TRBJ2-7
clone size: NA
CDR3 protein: CASNPSGDIYEQYF
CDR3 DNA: TGCGCCAGCAATCCTAGCGGGGATATCTACGAGCAGTACTTC

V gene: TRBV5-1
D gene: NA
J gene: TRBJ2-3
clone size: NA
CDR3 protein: CASSSGTSDTQYF
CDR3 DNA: TGCGCCAGCAGCTCCGGTACTTCCGATACGCAGTATTTT

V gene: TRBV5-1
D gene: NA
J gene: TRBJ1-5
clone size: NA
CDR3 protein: CASSLGGRNQPQHF
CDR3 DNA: TGCGCCAGCAGCTTAGGGGGGAGGAATCAGCCCCAGCATTTT

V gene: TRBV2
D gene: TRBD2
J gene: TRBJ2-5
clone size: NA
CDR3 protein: CASRAGTGGMKFQETQYF
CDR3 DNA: TGTGCCAGCAGGGCGGGGACGGGAGGGATGAAGTTTCAAGAGACCCAGTACTTC

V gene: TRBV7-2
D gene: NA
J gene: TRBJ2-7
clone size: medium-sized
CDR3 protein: CASSPRANSYEQYF
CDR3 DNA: TGTGCCAGCAGCCCCCGAGCGAATTCCTACGAGCAGTACTTC

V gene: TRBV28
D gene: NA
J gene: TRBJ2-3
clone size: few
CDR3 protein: CASSSTDTQYF
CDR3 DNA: TGTGCCAGCAGTTCAACAGATACGCAGTATTTT

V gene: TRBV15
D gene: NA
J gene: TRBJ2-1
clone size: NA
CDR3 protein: CATSLGGDSDEQFF
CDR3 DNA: TGTGCCACCAGCTTAGGGGGAGACTCCGATGAGCAGTTCTTC

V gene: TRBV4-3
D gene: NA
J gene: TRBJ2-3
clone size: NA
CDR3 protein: CASSQESRGTDTQYF
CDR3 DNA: TGCGCCAGCAGCCAAGAAAGCAGGGGCACAGATACGCAGTATTTT

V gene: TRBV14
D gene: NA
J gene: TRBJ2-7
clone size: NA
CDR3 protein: CASSQGWGTYEQYF
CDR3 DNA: TGTGCCAGCAGCCAAGGTTGGGGTACCTACGAGCAGTACTTC

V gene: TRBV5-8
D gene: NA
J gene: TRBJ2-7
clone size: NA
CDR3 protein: CASSLVQHEQYF
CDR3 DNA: TGTGCCAGCAGCTTGGTTCAGCACGAGCAGTACTTC

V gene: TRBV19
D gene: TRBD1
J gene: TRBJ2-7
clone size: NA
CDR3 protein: CASSIIQGARNEQYF
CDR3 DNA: TGTGCCAGTAGTATAATACAGGGGGCGAGGAACGAGCAGTACTTC

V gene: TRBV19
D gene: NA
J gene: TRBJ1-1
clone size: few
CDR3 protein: CASMDFTGTEAFF
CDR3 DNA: TGTGCCAGTATGGACTTCACCGGGACTGAAGCTTTCTTT

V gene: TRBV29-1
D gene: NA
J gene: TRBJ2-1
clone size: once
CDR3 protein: CSVALSSAREQFF
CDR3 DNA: TGCAGCGTCGCCCTATCTAGTGCCCGCGAGCAGTTCTTC

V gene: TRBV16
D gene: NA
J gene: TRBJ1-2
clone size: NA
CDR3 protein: CASSQSADGTYGYTF
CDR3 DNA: TGTGCCAGCAGCCAATCAGCCGACGGTACCTATGGCTACACCTTC

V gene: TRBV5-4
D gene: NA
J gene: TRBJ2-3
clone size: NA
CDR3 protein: CASSSWATDTQYF
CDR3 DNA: TGTGCCAGCAGCTCCTGGGCCACAGATACGCAGTATTTT

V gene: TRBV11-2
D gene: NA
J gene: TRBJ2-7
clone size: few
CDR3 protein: CASSLDLGGEQYF
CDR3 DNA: TGTGCCAGCAGCTTAGATCTGGGTGGCGAGCAGTACTTC

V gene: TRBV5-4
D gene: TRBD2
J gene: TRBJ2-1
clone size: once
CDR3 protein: CASSPGTSGYNEQFF
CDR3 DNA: TGTGCCAGCAGCCCGGGGACTAGCGGGTACAATGAGCAGTTCTTC

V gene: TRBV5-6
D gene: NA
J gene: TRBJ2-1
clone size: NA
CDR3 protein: CASSRDHEQFF
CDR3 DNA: TGTGCCAGCAGCCGGGACCATGAGCAGTTCTTC

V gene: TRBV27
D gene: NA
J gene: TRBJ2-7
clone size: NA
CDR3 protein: CASSPQGSYEQYF
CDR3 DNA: TGTGCCAGCAGTCCACAGGGTTCCTACGAGCAGTACTTC

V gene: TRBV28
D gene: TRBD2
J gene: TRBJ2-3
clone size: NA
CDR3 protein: CASRPGLAVDTQYF
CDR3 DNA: TGTGCCAGCAGACCAGGACTAGCGGTAGATACGCAGTATTTT

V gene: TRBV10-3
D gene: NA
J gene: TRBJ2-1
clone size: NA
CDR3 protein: CAISGSPETIYNEQFF
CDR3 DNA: TGTGCCATCAGTGGTAGCCCCGAGACCATCTACAATGAGCAGTTCTTC

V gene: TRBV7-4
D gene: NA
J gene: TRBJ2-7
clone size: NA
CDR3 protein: CASSLSGYEQYF
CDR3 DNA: TGTGCCAGCAGCTTATCGGGCTACGAGCAGTACTTC

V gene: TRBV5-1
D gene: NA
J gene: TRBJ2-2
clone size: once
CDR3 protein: CASSLQGLGTPGELFF
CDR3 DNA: TGCGCCAGCAGCTTGCAAGGGTTAGGGACCCCCGGGGAGCTGTTTTTT